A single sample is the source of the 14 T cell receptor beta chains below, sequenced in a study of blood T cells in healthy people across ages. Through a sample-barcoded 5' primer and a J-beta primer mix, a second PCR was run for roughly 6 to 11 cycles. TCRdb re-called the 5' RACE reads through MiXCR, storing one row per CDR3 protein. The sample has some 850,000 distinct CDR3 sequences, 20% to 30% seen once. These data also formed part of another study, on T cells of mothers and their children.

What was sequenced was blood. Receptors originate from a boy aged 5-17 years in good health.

The CDR3 loop is CASSYVNTEAFF. DNA for the CDR3: TGTGCCAGCAGTTACGTGAACACTGAAGCTTTCTTT. The V gene is TRBV7-9, the J gene TRBJ1-1; D call uncertain. The CDR3 runs 12 residues. From germline, CDR1 is SEHNR and CDR2 FQNEAQ (reference sequence). V was pared by 6 bases and J by 0 bases, with 5 bases between. Drawing the rest from reference TRBV7-9 and TRBJ1-1, the complete variable domain is DTGVSQNPRHKITKRGQNVTFRCDPISEHNRLYWYRQTLGQGPEFLTYFQNEAQLEKSRLLSDRFSAERPKGSFSTLEIQRTEQGDSAMYLCASSYVNTEAFFGQGTRLTVV.

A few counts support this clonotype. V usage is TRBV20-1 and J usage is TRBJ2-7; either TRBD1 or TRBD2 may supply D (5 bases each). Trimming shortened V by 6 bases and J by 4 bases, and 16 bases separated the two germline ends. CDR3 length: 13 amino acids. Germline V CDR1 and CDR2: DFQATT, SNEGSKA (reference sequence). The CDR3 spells CSARDPLGYEQYF. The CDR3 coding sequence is TGCAGTGCCCGGGACCCCCTTGGATACGAGCAGTACTTC.

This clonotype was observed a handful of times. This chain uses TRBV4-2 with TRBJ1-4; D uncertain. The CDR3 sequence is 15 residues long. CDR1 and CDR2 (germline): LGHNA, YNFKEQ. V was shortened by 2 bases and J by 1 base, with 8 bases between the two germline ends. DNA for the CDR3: TGTGCCAGCAGCCAACAAATTGGAACTAATGAAAAACTGTTTTTT. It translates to CASSQQIGTNEKLFF.

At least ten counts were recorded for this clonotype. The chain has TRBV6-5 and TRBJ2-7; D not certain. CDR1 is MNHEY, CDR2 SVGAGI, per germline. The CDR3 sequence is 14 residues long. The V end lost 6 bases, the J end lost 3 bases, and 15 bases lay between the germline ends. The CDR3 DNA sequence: TGTGCCAGCAGCCCCCAGCAGAGTCGCTACGAGCAGTACTTC. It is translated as CASSPQQSRYEQYF.

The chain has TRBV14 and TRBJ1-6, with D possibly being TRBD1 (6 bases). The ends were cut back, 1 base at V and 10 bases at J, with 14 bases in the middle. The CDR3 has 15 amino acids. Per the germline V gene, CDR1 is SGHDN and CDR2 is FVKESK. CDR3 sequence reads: CASSQAGVYGSPLHF. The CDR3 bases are TGTGCCAGCAGCCAAGCAGGGGTCTATGGGTCACCCCTCCACTTT. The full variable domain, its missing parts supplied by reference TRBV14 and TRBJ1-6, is EAGVTQFPSHSVIEKGQTVTLRCDPISGHDNLYWYRRVMGKEIKFLLHFVKESKQDESGMPNNRFLAERTGGTYSTLKVQPAELEDSGVYFCASSQAGVYGSPLHFGNGTRLTVT.

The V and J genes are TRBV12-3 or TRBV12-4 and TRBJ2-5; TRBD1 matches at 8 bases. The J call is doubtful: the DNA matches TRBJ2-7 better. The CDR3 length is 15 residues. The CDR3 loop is CASSLCPGGFCEQYF. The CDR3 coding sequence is TGTGCCAGCAGCCTCTGTCCAGGGGGCTTTTGCGAGCAGTACTTC.

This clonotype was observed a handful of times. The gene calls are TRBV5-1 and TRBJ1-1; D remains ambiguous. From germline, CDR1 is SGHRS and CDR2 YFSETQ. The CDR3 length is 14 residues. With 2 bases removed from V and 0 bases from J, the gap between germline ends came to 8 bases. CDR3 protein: CASSLGSLNTEAFF. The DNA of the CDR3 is TGCGCCAGCAGCTTAGGGTCCCTGAACACTGAAGCTTTCTTT. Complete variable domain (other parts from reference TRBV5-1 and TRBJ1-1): KAGVTQTPRYLIKTRGQQVTLSCSPISGHRSVSWYQQTPGQGLQFLFEYFSETQRNKGNFPGRFSGRQFSNSRSEMNVSTLELGDSALYLCASSLGSLNTEAFFGQGTRLTVV.

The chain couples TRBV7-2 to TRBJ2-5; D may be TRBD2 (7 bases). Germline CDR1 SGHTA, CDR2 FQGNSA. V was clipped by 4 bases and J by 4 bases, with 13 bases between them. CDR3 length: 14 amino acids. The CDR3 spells CASSYRGAGETQYF. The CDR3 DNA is TGTGCCAGCAGCTACCGGGGGGCTGGAGAGACCCAGTACTTC.

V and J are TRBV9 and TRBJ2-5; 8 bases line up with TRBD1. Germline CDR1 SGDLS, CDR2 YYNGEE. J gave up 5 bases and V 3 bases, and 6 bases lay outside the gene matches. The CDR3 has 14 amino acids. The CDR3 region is CASSARTGTETQYF. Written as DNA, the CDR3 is TGTGCCAGCAGCGCGAGGACAGGGACGGAGACCCAGTACTTC.

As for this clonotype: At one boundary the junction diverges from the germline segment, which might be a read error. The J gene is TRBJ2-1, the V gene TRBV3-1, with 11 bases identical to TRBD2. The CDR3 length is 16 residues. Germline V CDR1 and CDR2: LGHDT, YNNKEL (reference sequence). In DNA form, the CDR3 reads TGTGCCAGCAGCCAAGAAAGACTAGCGGGGATCAATGAGCAGTCCTTC. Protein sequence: CASSQERLAGINEQSF.

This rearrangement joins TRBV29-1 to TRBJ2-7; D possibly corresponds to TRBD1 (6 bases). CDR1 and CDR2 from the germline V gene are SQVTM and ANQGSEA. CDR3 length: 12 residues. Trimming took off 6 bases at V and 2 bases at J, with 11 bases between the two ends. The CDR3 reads CSVYRVPYEQYF. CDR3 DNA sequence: TGCAGCGTGTACAGGGTTCCCTACGAGCAGTACTTC.

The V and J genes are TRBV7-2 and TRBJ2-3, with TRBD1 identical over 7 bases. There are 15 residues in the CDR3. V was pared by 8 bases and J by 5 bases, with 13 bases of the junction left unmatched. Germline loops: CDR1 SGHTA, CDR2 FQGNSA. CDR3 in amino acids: CASGWDGTAKDTQYF. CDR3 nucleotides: TGTGCCAGCGGCTGGGATGGGACAGCAAAAGATACGCAGTATTTT.

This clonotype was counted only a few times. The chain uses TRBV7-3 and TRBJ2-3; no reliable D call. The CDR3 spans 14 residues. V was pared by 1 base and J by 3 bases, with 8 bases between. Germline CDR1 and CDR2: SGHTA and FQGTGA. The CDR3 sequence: CASSLKLGTDTQYF. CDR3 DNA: TGTGCCAGCAGCTTAAAACTGGGGACAGATACGCAGTATTTT.

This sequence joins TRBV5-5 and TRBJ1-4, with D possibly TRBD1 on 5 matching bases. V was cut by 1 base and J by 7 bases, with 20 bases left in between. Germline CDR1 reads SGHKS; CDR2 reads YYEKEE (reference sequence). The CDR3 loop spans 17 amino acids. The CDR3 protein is CASSLRSGRPTGEKLFF. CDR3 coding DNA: TGTGCCAGCAGCTTGCGATCAGGGAGGCCGACCGGTGAAAAACTGTTTTTT.